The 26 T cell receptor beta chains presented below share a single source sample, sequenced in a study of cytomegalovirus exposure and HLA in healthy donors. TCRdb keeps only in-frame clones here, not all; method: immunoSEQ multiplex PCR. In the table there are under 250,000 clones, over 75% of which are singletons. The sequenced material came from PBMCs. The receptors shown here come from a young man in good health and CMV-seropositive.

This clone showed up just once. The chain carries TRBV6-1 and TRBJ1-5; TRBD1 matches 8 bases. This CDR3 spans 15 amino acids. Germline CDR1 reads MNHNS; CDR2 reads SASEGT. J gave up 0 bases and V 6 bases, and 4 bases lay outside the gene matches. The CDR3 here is CASRMTGDSNQPQHF. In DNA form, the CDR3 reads TGTGCCAGCAGAATGACAGGGGATAGCAATCAGCCCCAGCATTTT.

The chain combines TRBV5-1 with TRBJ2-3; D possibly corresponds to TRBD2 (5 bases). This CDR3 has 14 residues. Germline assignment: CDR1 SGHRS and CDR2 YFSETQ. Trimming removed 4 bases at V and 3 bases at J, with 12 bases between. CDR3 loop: CASSPELETDTQYF. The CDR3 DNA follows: TGCGCCAGCAGCCCCGAACTAGAGACAGATACGCAGTATTTT.

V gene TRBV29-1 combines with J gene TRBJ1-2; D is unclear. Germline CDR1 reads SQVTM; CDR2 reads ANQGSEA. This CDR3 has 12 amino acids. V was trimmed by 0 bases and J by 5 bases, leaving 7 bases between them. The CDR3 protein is CSVEDPRYGYTF. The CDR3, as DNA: TGCAGCGTTGAAGATCCGAGGTATGGCTACACCTTC.

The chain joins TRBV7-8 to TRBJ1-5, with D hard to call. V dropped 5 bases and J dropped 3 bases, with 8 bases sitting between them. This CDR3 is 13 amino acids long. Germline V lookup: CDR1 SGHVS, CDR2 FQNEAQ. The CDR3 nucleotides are TGTGCCAGCAGCGTGGAGTACAATCAGCCCCAGCATTTT. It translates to CASSVEYNQPQHF.

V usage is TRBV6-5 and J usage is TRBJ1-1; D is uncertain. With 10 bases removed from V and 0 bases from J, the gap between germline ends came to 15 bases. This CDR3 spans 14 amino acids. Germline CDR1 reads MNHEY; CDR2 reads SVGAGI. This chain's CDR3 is CATHSSSMNTEAFF. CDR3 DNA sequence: TGTGCCACCCACAGCTCCTCCATGAACACTGAAGCTTTCTTT.

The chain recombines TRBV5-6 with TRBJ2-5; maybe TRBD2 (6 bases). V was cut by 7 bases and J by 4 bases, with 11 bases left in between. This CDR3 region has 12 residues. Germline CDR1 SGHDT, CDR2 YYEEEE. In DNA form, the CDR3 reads TGTGCCAGCGGGACTGGGGGAGAGACCCAGTACTTC. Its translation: CASGTGGETQYF.

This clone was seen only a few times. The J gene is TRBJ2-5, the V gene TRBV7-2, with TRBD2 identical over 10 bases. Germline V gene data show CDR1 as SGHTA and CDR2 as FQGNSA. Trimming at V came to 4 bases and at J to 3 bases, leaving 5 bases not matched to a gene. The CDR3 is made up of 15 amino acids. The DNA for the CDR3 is TGTGCCAGCAGCTCCCGGACTAGCGGAAAAGAGACCCAGTACTTC. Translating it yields CASSSRTSGKETQYF.

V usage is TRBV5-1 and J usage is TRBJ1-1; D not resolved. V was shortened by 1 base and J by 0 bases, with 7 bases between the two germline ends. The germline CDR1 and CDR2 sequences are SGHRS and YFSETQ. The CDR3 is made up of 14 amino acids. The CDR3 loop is CASSLSQLNTEAFF. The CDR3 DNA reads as TGCGCCAGCAGCTTGTCACAGTTGAACACTGAAGCTTTCTTT.

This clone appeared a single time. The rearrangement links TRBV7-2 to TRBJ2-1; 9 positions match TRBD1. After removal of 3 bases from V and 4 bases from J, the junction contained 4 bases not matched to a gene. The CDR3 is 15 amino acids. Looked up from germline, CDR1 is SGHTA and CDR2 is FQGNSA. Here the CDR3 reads CASSFDRGEYNEQFF. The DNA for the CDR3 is TGTGCCAGCAGCTTCGACAGGGGGGAATACAATGAGCAGTTCTTC.

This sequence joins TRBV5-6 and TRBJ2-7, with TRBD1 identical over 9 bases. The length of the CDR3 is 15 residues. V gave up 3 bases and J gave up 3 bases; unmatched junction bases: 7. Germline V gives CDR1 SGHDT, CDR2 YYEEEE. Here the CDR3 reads CASSWTGTGNYEQYF. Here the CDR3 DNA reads TGTGCCAGCAGCTGGACCGGGACAGGGAACTACGAGCAGTACTTC.

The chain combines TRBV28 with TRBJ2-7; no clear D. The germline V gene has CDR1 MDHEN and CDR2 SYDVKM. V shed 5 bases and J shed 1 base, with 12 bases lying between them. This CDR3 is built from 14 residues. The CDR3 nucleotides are TGTGCCAGCAGTACGGGCAGCCGTTCCTACGAGCAGTACTTC. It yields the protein CASSTGSRSYEQYF.

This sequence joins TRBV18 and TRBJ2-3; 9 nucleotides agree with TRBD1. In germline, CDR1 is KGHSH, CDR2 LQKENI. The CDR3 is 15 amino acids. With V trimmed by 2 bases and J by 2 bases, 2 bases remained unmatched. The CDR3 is CASSPGTGPTDTQYF. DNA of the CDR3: TGTGCCAGCTCACCAGGGACAGGGCCCACAGATACGCAGTATTTT.

Written as DNA, the CDR3 is TGCAGCGTTGGCACGGCCCCTGAAGCTTTCTTT. It codes for CSVGTAPEAFF. The J gene is TRBJ1-1, the V gene TRBV29-1; unclear D gene. The CDR3 is 11 amino acids. CDR1 is SQVTM and CDR2 is ANQGSEA in the germline V gene. Trimming pared 4 bases from V and 6 bases from J, leaving 9 bases between.

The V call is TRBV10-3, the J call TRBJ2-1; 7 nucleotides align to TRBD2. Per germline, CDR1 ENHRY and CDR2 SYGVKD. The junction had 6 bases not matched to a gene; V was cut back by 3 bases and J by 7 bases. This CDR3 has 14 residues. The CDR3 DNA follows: TGTGCCATCAGTGAAAAGCGGGATCCAAATGAGCAGTTCTTC. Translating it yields CAISEKRDPNEQFF.

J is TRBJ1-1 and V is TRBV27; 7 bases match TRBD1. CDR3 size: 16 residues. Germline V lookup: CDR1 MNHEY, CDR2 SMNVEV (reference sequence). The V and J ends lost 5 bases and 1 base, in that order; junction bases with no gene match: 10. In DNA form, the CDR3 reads TGTGCCAGCAGTACAAGACAGGGAGGTACGAACACTGAAGCTTTCTTT. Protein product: CASSTRQGGTNTEAFF.

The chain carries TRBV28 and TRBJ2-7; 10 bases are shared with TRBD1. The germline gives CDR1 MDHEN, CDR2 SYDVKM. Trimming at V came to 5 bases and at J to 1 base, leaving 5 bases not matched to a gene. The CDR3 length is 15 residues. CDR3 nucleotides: TGTGCCAGCAGTCCCGTGGGACAGGGGTCCTACGAGCAGTACTTC. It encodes CASSPVGQGSYEQYF.

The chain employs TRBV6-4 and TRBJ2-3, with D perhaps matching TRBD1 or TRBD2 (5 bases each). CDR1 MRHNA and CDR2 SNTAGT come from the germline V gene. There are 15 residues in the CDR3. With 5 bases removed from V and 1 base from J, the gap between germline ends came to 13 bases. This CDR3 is CASSPTGGGTDTQYF. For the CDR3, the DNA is TGTGCCAGCAGTCCGACTGGGGGTGGCACAGATACGCAGTATTTT.

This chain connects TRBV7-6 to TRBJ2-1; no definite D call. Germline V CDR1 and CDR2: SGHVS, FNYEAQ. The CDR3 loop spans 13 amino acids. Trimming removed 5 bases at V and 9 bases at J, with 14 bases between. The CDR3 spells CASSPEVAVEQFF. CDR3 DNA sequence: TGTGCCAGCAGCCCCGAAGTGGCGGTTGAGCAGTTCTTC.

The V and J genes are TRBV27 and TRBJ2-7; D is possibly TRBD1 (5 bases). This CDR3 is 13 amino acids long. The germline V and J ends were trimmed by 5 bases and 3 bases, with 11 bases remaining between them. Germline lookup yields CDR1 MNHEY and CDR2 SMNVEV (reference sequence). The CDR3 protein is CASSGVDSYEQYF. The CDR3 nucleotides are TGTGCCAGCAGTGGGGTCGACAGCTACGAGCAGTACTTC.

CDR3: CASRRDRGSVYEQYF. For the CDR3, the DNA is TGTGCCAGCAGGCGTGACAGGGGGTCCGTCTACGAGCAGTACTTC. This sequence joins TRBV2 and TRBJ2-7; 9 bases fit TRBD1. Unmatched junction bases numbered 9, after V lost 6 bases and J lost 3 bases. This CDR3 has 15 residues. Germline V CDR1 and CDR2: SNHLY, FYNNEI. The whole variable domain, remainder taken from reference TRBV2 and TRBJ2-7, is EPEVTQTPSHQVTQMGQEVILRCVPISNHLYFYWYRQILGQKVEFLVSFYNNEISEKSEIFDDQFSVERPDGSNFTLKIRSTKLEDSAMYFCASRRDRGSVYEQYFGPGTRLTVT.

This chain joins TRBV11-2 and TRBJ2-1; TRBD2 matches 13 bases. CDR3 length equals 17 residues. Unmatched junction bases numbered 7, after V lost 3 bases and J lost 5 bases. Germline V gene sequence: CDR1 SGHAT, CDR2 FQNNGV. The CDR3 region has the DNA TGTGCCAGCAGCTTCCGACTAGCGGGAGGACTAGACAATGAGCAGTTCTTC. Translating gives CASSFRLAGGLDNEQFF. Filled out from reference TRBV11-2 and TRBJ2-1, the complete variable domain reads EAGVAQSPRYKIIEKRQSVAFWCNPISGHATLYWYQQILGQGPKLLIQFQNNGVVDDSQLPKDRFSAERLKGVDSTLKIQPAKLEDSAVYLCASSFRLAGGLDNEQFFGPGTRLTVL.

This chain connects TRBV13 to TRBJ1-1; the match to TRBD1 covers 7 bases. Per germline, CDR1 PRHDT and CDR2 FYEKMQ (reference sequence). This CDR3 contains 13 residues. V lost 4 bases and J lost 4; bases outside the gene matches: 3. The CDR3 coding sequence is TGTGCCAGCAGCTCCGGGACAGTCACTGAAGCTTTCTTT. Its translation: CASSSGTVTEAFF.

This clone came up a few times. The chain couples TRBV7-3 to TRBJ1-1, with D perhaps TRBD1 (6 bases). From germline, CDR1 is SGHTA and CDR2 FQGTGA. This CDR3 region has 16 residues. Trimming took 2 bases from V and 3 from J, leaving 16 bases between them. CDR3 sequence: CASSLGPGALDTEAFF. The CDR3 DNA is TGTGCCAGCAGCTTAGGCCCGGGGGCATTGGACACTGAAGCTTTCTTT.

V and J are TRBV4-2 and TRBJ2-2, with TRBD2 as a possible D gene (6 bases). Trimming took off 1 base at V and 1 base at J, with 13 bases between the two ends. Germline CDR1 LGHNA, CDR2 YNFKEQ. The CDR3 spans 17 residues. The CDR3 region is CASSQVQAGWNTGELFF. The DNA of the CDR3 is TGTGCCAGCAGCCAAGTCCAAGCGGGCTGGAACACCGGGGAGCTGTTTTTT.

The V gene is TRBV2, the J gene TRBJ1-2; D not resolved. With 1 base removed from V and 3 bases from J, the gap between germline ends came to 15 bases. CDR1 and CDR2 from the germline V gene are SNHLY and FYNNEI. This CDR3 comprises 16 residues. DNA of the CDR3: TGTGCCAGCAGTGAAGTAAGCAGGTCCTTCGACTATGGCTACACCTTC. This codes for CASSEVSRSFDYGYTF. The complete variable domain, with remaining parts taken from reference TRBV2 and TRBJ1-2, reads EPEVTQTPSHQVTQMGQEVILRCVPISNHLYFYWYRQILGQKVEFLVSFYNNEISEKSEIFDDQFSVERPDGSNFTLKIRSTKLEDSAMYFCASSEVSRSFDYGYTFGSGTRLTVV.

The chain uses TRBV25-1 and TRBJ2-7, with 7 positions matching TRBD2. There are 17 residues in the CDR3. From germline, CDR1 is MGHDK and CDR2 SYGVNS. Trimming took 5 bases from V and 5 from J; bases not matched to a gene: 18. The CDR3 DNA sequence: TGTGCCAGCAGTTCCTTTTATGGCGGGAGTTCGAAGAACGAGCAGTACTTC. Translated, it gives CASSSFYGGSSKNEQYF.